This T cell receptor beta chain appears in the sequencing data of a study of cytomegalovirus exposure and HLA in healthy donors. As to this clone: The antigen is unknown.

The PCR used 60 Vbeta and 13 Jbeta primers. The table came from immunoSEQ multiplex PCR; TCRdb's copy has only in-frame clones and leaves some out. The sample lists roughly 100,000 clones, 78% seen once, with approximately 1.5% in the top ten. Trimming pared 6 bases from V and 2 bases from J, leaving 15 bases between. Germline CDR1 reads MDHEN; CDR2 reads SYDVKM. This CDR3 contains 15 residues. Findings and caveats of the study: TRBV6-2, TRBV6-3 and some other V segments were unresolvable in 87-base-pair reads. For most TCR beta V segments, an earlier analysis put the productive rate at about 87% or about 30% of the time. In a later analysis, HLA-C alleles had the fewest associated TCRs, DRB1 alleles the most. In a later analysis, common viral pathogens appeared linked to several of the most significant clusters.

The sequenced sample consisted of PBMCs. The chain couples TRBV28 to TRBJ2-3, with D maybe TRBD2 (6 bases). This TCR derives from a woman in her thirties or forties in good health and CMV-seronegative. The CDR3 DNA reads as TGTGCCAGCAGCCACGGGACTTACTCCACAGATACGCAGTATTTT. This codes for CASSHGTYSTDTQYF. The full variable domain, completed using reference TRBV28 and TRBJ2-3, is DVKVTQSSRYLVKRTGEKVFLECVQDMDHENMFWYRQDPGLGLRLIYFSYDVKMKEKGDIPEGYSVSREKKERFSLILESASTNQTSMYLCASSHGTYSTDTQYFGPGTRLTVL.